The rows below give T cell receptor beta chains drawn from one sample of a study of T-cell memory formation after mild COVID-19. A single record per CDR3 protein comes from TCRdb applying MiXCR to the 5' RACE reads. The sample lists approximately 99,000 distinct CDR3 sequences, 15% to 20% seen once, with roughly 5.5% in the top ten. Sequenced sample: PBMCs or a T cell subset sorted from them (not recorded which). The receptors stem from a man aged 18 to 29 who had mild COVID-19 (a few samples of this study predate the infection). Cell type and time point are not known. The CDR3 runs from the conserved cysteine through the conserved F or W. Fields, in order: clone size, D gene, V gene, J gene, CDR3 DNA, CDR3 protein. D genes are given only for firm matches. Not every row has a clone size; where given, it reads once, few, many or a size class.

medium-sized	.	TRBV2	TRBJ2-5	TGTGCCAGCAGAAACGCCCAAGAGACCCAGTACTTC	CASRNAQETQYF
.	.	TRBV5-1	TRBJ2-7	TGCGCCAGCAGCTGGCCGAGGAGTGCCCTCGAGCAGTACTTC	CASSWPRSALEQYF
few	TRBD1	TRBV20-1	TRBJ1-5	TGCAGTGCTAGTCTTAGACAGGGGCCTAGCAATCAGCCCCAGCATTTT	CSASLRQGPSNQPQHF
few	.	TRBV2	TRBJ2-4	TGTGCCAGCAGGGACAGTTTAAACATTCAGTACTTC	CASRDSLNIQYF
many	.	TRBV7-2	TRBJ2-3	TGTGCCAGCAGCTTAGAACAGGGTTTAACAGATACGCAGTATTTT	CASSLEQGLTDTQYF
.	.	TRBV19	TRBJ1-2	TGTGCCAGTAGTATTGAGGCGTCCCAGAACTATGGCTACACCTTC	CASSIEASQNYGYTF
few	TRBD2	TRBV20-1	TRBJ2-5	TGCAGTGCTAGAGTTAGCGGGGGTGGAGAGACCCAGTACTTC	CSARVSGGGETQYF
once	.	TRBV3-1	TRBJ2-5	TGTGCCAGCAGCCAAGTCTCGGGGGTTGAGACCCAGTACTTC	CASSQVSGVETQYF
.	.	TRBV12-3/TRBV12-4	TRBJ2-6	TGTGCCAGCAGTTTGACCTCGGGGAACGTCCTGACTTTC	CASSLTSGNVLTF
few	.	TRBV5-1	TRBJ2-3	TGCGCCAGCAGAACCCACCCTAGCACAGATACGCAGTATTTT	CASRTHPSTDTQYF
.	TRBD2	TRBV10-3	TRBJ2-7	TGTGCCATCAGAGGGACTAGCGGGGCCTACGAGCAGTACTTC	CAIRGTSGAYEQYF
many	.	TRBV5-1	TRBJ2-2	TGCGCCAGCACAACGGACCGGGAGCTGTTTTTT	CASTTDRELFF
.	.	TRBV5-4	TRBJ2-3	TGTGCCAGCAGCTTGGGGCCCTCAGATACGCAGTATTTT	CASSLGPSDTQYF
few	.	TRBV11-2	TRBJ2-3	TGTGCCAGCAGCTTAAGAGGGAGCGCAGATACGCAGTATTTT	CASSLRGSADTQYF
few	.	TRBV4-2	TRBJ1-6	TGTGCCAGCAGCCAAGATCCCGGCGGCGTGGCTTCACCCCTCCACTTT	CASSQDPGGVASPLHF
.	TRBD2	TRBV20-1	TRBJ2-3	TGCAGTGCTAGATCGTTTAGCGGGGGCGGCACAGATACGCAGTATTTT	CSARSFSGGGTDTQYF
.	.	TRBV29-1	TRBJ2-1	TGCAGCGTGGACTCCCCCAATGAGCAGTTCTTC	CSVDSPNEQFF
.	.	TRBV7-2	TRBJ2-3	TGTGCCAGCACCCCCCGGGGAGATACGCAGTATTTT	CASTPRGDTQYF
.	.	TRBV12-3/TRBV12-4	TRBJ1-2	TGTGCCAGCAGTTTGAACGGAAACTATGGCTACACCTTC	CASSLNGNYGYTF
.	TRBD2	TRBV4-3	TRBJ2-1	TGCGCCAGCAGCCCGAGACTAGCGGGTTACAATGAGCAGTTCTTC	CASSPRLAGYNEQFF
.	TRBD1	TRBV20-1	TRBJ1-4	TGCAGTGCTAGAGATCAATGGCAGGGGGCTAAGGAAAAACTGTTTTTT	CSARDQWQGAKEKLFF
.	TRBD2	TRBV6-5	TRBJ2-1	TGTGCCAGCAGTCGCCAAGCAGCGGGGGGGTTTGGGGAGCAGTTCTTC	CASSRQAAGGFGEQFF
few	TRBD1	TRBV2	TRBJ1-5	TGTGCCAGTACCGGACAGGGGGCAGGACAGCCCCAGCATTTT	CASTGQGAGQPQHF
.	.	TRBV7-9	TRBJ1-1	TGTGCCAGCAGCAGCAGCGGGGAGGGAGCTTTCTTT	CASSSSGEGAFF
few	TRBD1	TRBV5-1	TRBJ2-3	TGCGCCAGCAGCTTGACAGGGGTTAATACAGATACGCAGTATTTT	CASSLTGVNTDTQYF
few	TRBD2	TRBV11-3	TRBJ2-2	TGTGCCAGCAGCGCGACTAGCGGGGGGAACACCACCGGGGAGCTGTTTTTT	CASSATSGGNTTGELFF
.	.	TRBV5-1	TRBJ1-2	TGCGCCAGCAGCTTGGGCCCGGCGGGCTATGGCTACACCTTC	CASSLGPAGYGYTF
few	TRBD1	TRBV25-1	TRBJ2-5	TGTGCCAGCAGTGAATTGACAGGGTACCCCCAAGAGACCCAGTACTTC	CASSELTGYPQETQYF